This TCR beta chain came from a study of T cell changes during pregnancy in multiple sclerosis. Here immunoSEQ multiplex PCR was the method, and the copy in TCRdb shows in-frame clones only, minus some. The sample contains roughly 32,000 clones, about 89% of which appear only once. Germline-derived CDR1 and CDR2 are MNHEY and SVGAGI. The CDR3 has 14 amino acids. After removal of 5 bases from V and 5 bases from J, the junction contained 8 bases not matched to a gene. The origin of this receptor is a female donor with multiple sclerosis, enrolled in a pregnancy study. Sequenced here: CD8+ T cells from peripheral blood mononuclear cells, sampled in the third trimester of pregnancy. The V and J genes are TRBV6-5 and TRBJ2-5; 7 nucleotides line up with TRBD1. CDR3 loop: CASSPGQTWETQYF. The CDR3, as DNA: TGTGCCAGCAGTCCGGGACAGACCTGGGAGACCCAGTACTTC.